The sequence of this TCR beta chain was determined in a study of graft-versus-host responses after intestinal transplantation. The table came from immunoSEQ multiplex PCR; TCRdb's copy has only in-frame clones and leaves some out. The sample includes tens of thousands of clones, 75% to 90% of them seen just once. Details on this clone: Antigen specificity is unknown.

The CDR3 has 16 residues. Germline lookup yields CDR1 SQVTM and CDR2 ANQGSEA. V was trimmed by 6 bases and J by 0 bases, leaving 20 bases between them. The chain links TRBV29-1 to TRBJ1-1, with D perhaps TRBD1 (5 bases). The sample was unstimulated CD4+ T cells sorted from spleen or lymph node cells, taken before intestinal transplant. The origin of this receptor is a human donor who received an intestinal transplant. The CDR3, as DNA: TGCAGCGTGCCTCCAACAGGTGATCCCTTGAACACTGAAGCTTTCTTT. Protein sequence: CSVPPTGDPLNTEAFF. The complete variable domain, with remaining parts taken from reference TRBV29-1 and TRBJ1-1, reads SAVISQKPSRDICQRGTSLTIQCQVDSQVTMMFWYRQQPGQSLTLIATANQGSEATYESGFVIDKFPISRPNLTFSTLTVSNMSPEDSSIYLCSVPPTGDPLNTEAFFGQGTRLTVV.